Presented here are 24 T cell receptor beta chains from one specimen sequenced in a study of blood T cell repertoires in COVID-19. Sequencing used immunoSEQ multiplex PCR; TCRdb keeps in-frame clones, though not all of them. Of about 220,000 clones in the sample, 83% are singletons; the top ten hold 2.5%. Sequenced sample: peripheral blood. These receptors were collected from a woman in her 40s with active or convalescent COVID-19.

The chain carries TRBV7-9 and TRBJ1-1; TRBD1 matches 8 bases. V lost 7 bases, J lost 8 bases, and 9 bases stayed unmatched. The CDR3 sequence is 13 residues long. The germline gives CDR1 SEHNR, CDR2 FQNEAQ (reference sequence). As DNA, the CDR3 is TGTGCCAGCACTATGGGAGGGGACAGGGAAGCTTTCTTT. Its protein product is CASTMGGDREAFF.

This rearrangement joins TRBV5-4 to TRBJ2-1; maybe TRBD1 (7 bases). Germline V gene lookup returns CDR1 SGHNT and CDR2 YYREEE (reference sequence). The CDR3 loop spans 15 amino acids. V was pared by 5 bases and J by 2 bases, with 14 bases between. The CDR3 region has the DNA TGTGCCAGCAGTCTGGGGGGACAGACCTACAATGAGCAGTTCTTC. This translates into CASSLGGQTYNEQFF.

V and J are TRBV27 and TRBJ2-5, with 8 bases that match TRBD1. From germline, CDR1 is MNHEY and CDR2 SMNVEV (reference sequence). V dropped 5 bases and J dropped 2; count of bases not matched to a gene: 4. The CDR3 extends over 14 amino acids. CDR3 region: CASSGRTGQETQYF. The DNA of the CDR3 is TGTGCCAGCAGTGGACGGACAGGGCAAGAGACCCAGTACTTC.

The chain carries TRBV19 and TRBJ2-7; TRBD1 is a possible D gene (5 bases). This CDR3 has 13 residues. V lost 3 bases and J lost 2, with 8 bases in between. The germline V gene encodes CDR1 LNHDA and CDR2 SQIVND (reference sequence). The CDR3 reads CASSIKGPYEQYF. In DNA form, the CDR3 reads TGTGCCAGTAGTATTAAGGGGCCCTACGAGCAGTACTTC.

The J gene is TRBJ1-1, the V gene TRBV7-9, with 9 bases matching TRBD1. The CDR3 consists of 14 residues. The J segment lost 3 bases and the V segment lost 6 bases, leaving 5 bases of the junction unmatched. Germline V CDR1 and CDR2: SEHNR, FQNEAQ (reference sequence). The CDR3 coding sequence is TGTGCCAGCAGTTGGACAGGGGTTTACACTGAAGCTTTCTTT. It codes for CASSWTGVYTEAFF.

The chain joins TRBV7-6 to TRBJ2-3; TRBD2 matches at 7 bases. The germline CDR1 and CDR2 sequences are SGHVS and FNYEAQ. This CDR3 is 16 amino acids long. The V gene end was trimmed by 1 base and the J gene end by 3 bases; junction bases not matched to a gene: 7. The CDR3, as DNA: TGTGCCAGCAGCTTAGTAGAGGGAGGGTTGACAGATACGCAGTATTTT. It is translated as CASSLVEGGLTDTQYF.

This clone showed up just once. V is TRBV3-1 (or the pseudogene TRBV3-2) and J is TRBJ2-3; a weak D match, TRBD2 (6 bases). Germline V gives CDR1 LGHDT, CDR2 YNNKEL (reference sequence). This CDR3 has 14 amino acids. Trimming left V 1 base short and J 4 bases short, with 9 bases between. The CDR3 reads CASSQVGEADTQYF. The CDR3 region has the DNA TGTGCCAGCAGCCAAGTGGGGGAGGCAGATACGCAGTATTTT.

The chain is built from TRBV11-2 and TRBJ1-5; maybe TRBD1 (5 bases). Trimming took off 5 bases at V and 9 bases at J, with 14 bases between the two ends. Germline loops: CDR1 SGHAT, CDR2 FQNNGV. The CDR3 consists of 13 residues. In nucleotides, the CDR3 is TGTGCCAGCAGCACCCGGGACTCTCCGCCCCAGCATTTT. This codes for CASSTRDSPPQHF.

The chain links TRBV18 to TRBJ1-1; 7 bases fit TRBD1. The CDR3 has 13 residues. The V segment lost 3 bases and the J segment 8 bases; nucleotides outside the gene matches: 6. Germline values: CDR1 KGHSH, CDR2 LQKENI. The CDR3 spells CASSPNRDSEAFF. CDR3 sequence (DNA): TGTGCCAGCTCACCCAATCGGGACAGCGAAGCTTTCTTT.

The chain joins TRBV4-2 to TRBJ1-4; D is uncertain. This CDR3 is built from 14 residues. Germline CDR1 reads LGHNA; CDR2 reads YNFKEQ. Trimming cost V 3 bases and J 4 bases, with 9 bases left between them. This CDR3 reads CASSQDGLNEKLFF. CDR3 bases: TGTGCCAGCAGCCAGGATGGGCTTAATGAAAAACTGTTTTTT.

V gene TRBV7-3 combines with J gene TRBJ2-5; TRBD1 aligns across 8 bases. V shed 4 bases, J shed 5 bases, and the junction held 3 bases outside the gene matches. The CDR3 loop spans 13 amino acids. Per germline, CDR1 SGHTA and CDR2 FQGTGA. CDR3 sequence reads: CASSSRGQETQYF. CDR3 nucleotide sequence: TGTGCCAGCAGCTCCAGGGGGCAGGAGACCCAGTACTTC.

CDR3 region: CASSEPESYGYTF. Written as DNA, the CDR3 is TGTGCCAGCAGTGAACCCGAGAGTTATGGCTACACCTTC. The chain employs TRBV2 and TRBJ1-2; D is uncertain. V lost 2 bases and J lost 5, with 9 bases in between. The CDR3 consists of 13 residues. From germline, CDR1 is SNHLY and CDR2 FYNNEI.

This chain uses TRBV4-1 with TRBJ2-7; a weak D match, TRBD1 (5 bases). CDR3 size: 15 residues. Between the trimmed V and J ends, which lost 1 base and 8 bases, there was a span of 18 bases. Germline-derived CDR1 and CDR2 are MGHRA and YSYEKL. The DNA of the CDR3 is TGCGCCAGCAGCCAAGTTCTGGCAGGGTTTGGGAAGCAGTACTTC. Translation: CASSQVLAGFGKQYF.

The chain employs TRBV28 and TRBJ2-7, with 7 bases aligning to TRBD1. The CDR3 has 14 amino acids. V was pared by 8 bases and J by 3 bases, with 10 bases of the junction left unmatched. CDR1 is MDHEN and CDR2 is SYDVKM in the germline V gene. CDR3 in DNA: TGTGCCAGCTGTTACCCGACAGGGAACTACGAGCAGTACTTC. Protein product: CASCYPTGNYEQYF.

In nucleotides, the CDR3 is TGCGCCAGCAGCTCCGGACAGTCCTACAATGAGCAGTTCTTC. Encoded protein: CASSSGQSYNEQFF. The chain is built from TRBV5-1 and TRBJ2-1, with D possibly TRBD1 on 6 matching bases. Germline V gene sequence: CDR1 SGHRS, CDR2 YFSETQ. V shed 3 bases and J shed 1 base, with 8 bases lying between them. The CDR3 contains 14 residues.

The chain is built from TRBV5-1 and TRBJ2-7, with TRBD1 matching over 8 bases. V trimming: 0 bases; J trimming: 1 base; junction bases outside the gene matches: 3. The CDR3 loop spans 15 amino acids. CDR1 and CDR2 from the germline V gene are SGHRS and YFSETQ. The CDR3 DNA reads TGCGCCAGCAGCTTGGTGGACAGGGATTCCTACGAGCAGTACTTC. The encoded protein is CASSLVDRDSYEQYF. The full variable domain, completed using reference TRBV5-1 and TRBJ2-7, is KAGVTQTPRYLIKTRGQQVTLSCSPISGHRSVSWYQQTPGQGLQFLFEYFSETQRNKGNFPGRFSGRQFSNSRSEMNVSTLELGDSALYLCASSLVDRDSYEQYFGPGTRLTVT.

This rearrangement joins TRBV4-3 to TRBJ2-1; 9 bases line up with TRBD2. This CDR3 spans 17 amino acids. In germline, CDR1 is LGHNA, CDR2 YSLEER. The J segment lost 6 bases and the V segment lost 4 bases, leaving 13 bases of the junction unmatched. The CDR3 spells CASSRAYGAGGSNEQFF. CDR3 bases: TGCGCCAGCAGCCGAGCCTACGGGGCGGGGGGGTCCAATGAGCAGTTCTTC.

The chain carries TRBV14 and TRBJ1-2, with a tentative D call TRBD1 (6 bases). Germline lookup yields CDR1 SGHDN and CDR2 FVKESK. This CDR3 region has 15 residues. V was trimmed by 4 bases and J by 4 bases, leaving 16 bases between them. The CDR3 here is CASSLSPGVAYGYTF. CDR3 in DNA: TGTGCCAGCAGCCTAAGTCCAGGGGTTGCCTATGGCTACACCTTC.

The genes are TRBV7-9 and TRBJ1-3; 8 bases are a match to TRBD1. The CDR3 sequence is 14 residues long. Germline V CDR1 and CDR2: SEHNR, FQNEAQ (reference sequence). Trimming removed 4 bases from V and 4 bases from J; junction bases left unmatched: 3. This CDR3 is CASSSGDRGNTIYF. The CDR3 nucleotides read TGTGCCAGCAGCTCTGGGGACAGGGGAAACACCATATATTTT. The full variable domain, its missing parts supplied by reference TRBV7-9 and TRBJ1-3, is DTGVSQNPRHKITKRGQNVTFRCDPISEHNRLYWYRQTLGQGPEFLTYFQNEAQLEKSRLLSDRFSAERPKGSFSTLEIQRTEQGDSAMYLCASSSGDRGNTIYFGEGSWLTVV.

This chain links TRBV6-5 with TRBJ1-5; TRBD1 aligns across 10 bases. Unmatched junction bases numbered 3, after V lost 0 bases and J lost 4 bases. Germline V gene lookup returns CDR1 MNHEY and CDR2 SVGAGI. The CDR3 has 16 residues. The CDR3 bases are TGTGCCAGCAGTTACTCCGGGACAGGGGCAAATCAGCCCCAGCATTTT. Its protein product is CASSYSGTGANQPQHF.

The J gene is TRBJ1-2, the V gene TRBV11-2; 10 nucleotides match TRBD1. V was clipped by 5 bases and J by 4 bases; unmatched bases: 7. Germline V lookup: CDR1 SGHAT, CDR2 FQNNGV. CDR3 length: 15 amino acids. The CDR3 reads CASSRVDRGLYGYTF. The CDR3 coding sequence is TGTGCCAGCAGCCGCGTCGACAGGGGGCTCTATGGCTACACCTTC.

V gene TRBV19 combines with J gene TRBJ1-1, with D hard to call. The V gene lost 5 bases and the J gene lost 0 bases, with 7 bases spanning the gap. The germline V gene has CDR1 LNHDA and CDR2 SQIVND (reference sequence). This CDR3 has 13 amino acids. The CDR3 sequence: CASSSLLNTEAFF. CDR3 sequence (DNA): TGTGCCAGTAGTTCACTGCTGAACACTGAAGCTTTCTTT.

This sequence joins TRBV28 and TRBJ1-1; perhaps TRBD1 as D (5 bases). V lost 9 bases and J 2 bases, leaving 13 bases between the germline ends. The germline V gene encodes CDR1 MDHEN and CDR2 SYDVKM. The CDR3 runs 13 residues. CDR3 sequence: CASLDSLNTEAFF. The CDR3 DNA sequence: TGTGCCAGTCTAGACAGCCTAAACACTGAAGCTTTCTTT. Looking up the rest from reference TRBV28 and TRBJ1-1 gives the full variable domain: DVKVTQSSRYLVKRTGEKVFLECVQDMDHENMFWYRQDPGLGLRLIYFSYDVKMKEKGDIPEGYSVSREKKERFSLILESASTNQTSMYLCASLDSLNTEAFFGQGTRLTVV.

The chain uses TRBV29-1 and TRBJ2-1, with TRBD2 as a possible D gene (6 bases). V was cut by 5 bases and J by 4 bases, with 12 bases left in between. Germline lookup yields CDR1 SQVTM and CDR2 ANQGSEA. The CDR3 contains 13 residues. The CDR3 sequence is CSVRRGSYNEQFF. The CDR3 coding sequence is TGCAGCGTTCGGCGGGGAAGTTACAATGAGCAGTTCTTC.